What follows are 9 T cell receptor beta chains derived from one specimen sequenced in a study of CD8 T cells in Susac syndrome (dated by TCRdb to about 2019). Libraries were built with the immunoSEQ multiplex PCR assay. RNA was extracted using the RNeasy kit, and roughly 0.5 to 1 ug of the RNA was reverse transcribed with random hexamers. The public reads were quality trimmed at Q25 with fastp and then assembled into clones with MiXCR by TCRdb, keeping productive beta chains. Each CDR3 protein appears once, grouped with its most common genes and DNA. The sample profile shows a few hundred thousand distinct CDR3 sequences; around 95% of them were found once. Roughly 0.1% of the sample comes from the top ten. Sequencing used CD4+ T cells from PBMCs. The receptors come from a human donor with multiple sclerosis.

The chain's CDR3 is CASTPPGQKNEKLFF. Here the CDR3 DNA reads TGTGCCAGCACCCCGCCGGGACAGAAAAATGAAAAACTGTTTTTT. The chain recombines TRBV7-9 with TRBJ1-4; 7 bases agree with TRBD1. The CDR3 totals 15 residues. The germline V gene has CDR1 SEHNR and CDR2 FQNEAQ (reference sequence). V lost 7 bases to trimming and J lost 5 bases; unmatched junction nucleotides: 10.

This sequence joins TRBV3-1 and TRBJ1-5; D unclear. The CDR3 consists of 15 residues. Trimming removed 0 bases at V and 3 bases at J, with 9 bases between. Germline CDR1 and CDR2: LGHDT and YNNKEL (reference sequence). The chain's CDR3 is CASSQDTATNQPQHF. CDR3 nucleotides: TGTGCCAGCAGCCAAGACACAGCCACCAATCAGCCCCAGCATTTT.

The rearrangement uses TRBV5-6 and TRBJ2-7; D is undetermined. Germline V gene lookup returns CDR1 SGHDT and CDR2 YYEEEE. Trimming pared 0 bases from V and 4 bases from J, leaving 20 bases between. The CDR3 extends over 17 amino acids. CDR3 nucleotide sequence: TGTGCCAGCAGCTTGGGAGAGCTGAGACGCGGCATTTACGAGCAGTACTTC. This translates into CASSLGELRRGIYEQYF.

This rearrangement joins TRBV29-1 to TRBJ1-3, with 7 positions matching TRBD1. This CDR3 region has 15 residues. V dropped 4 bases and J dropped 4; count of bases not matched to a gene: 10. Germline loops: CDR1 SQVTM, CDR2 ANQGSEA. CDR3 sequence (DNA): TGCAGCGTTGGTGAGAGGGGGCTCCTCGGAAACACCATATATTTT. It yields the protein CSVGERGLLGNTIYF.

V usage is TRBV28 and J usage is TRBJ2-7, with 12 bases aligning to TRBD2. The CDR3 sequence is 14 residues long. Germline trimming cut 7 bases from V and 5 bases from J; bases unmatched to any gene: 6. The V gene's germline CDR1 is MDHEN and CDR2 SYDVKM. In DNA, the CDR3 is TGTGCCAGCAATAGACTAGCGGGAGCGAACGAGCAGTACTTC. As protein: CASNRLAGANEQYF.

The chain links TRBV20-1 to TRBJ2-5, with 8 bases fitting TRBD2. Germline values: CDR1 DFQATT, CDR2 SNEGSKA (reference sequence). Germline trimming cut 0 bases from V and 3 bases from J; bases unmatched to any gene: 9. The CDR3 has 16 residues. CDR3 sequence: CSAREGLGRGEETQYF. Written as DNA, the CDR3 is TGCAGTGCTAGAGAAGGACTAGGGCGGGGGGAAGAGACCCAGTACTTC.

The chain couples TRBV20-1 to TRBJ1-6; 11 nucleotides match TRBD1. After removal of 6 bases from V and 9 bases from J, the junction contained 4 bases not matched to a gene. Per germline, CDR1 DFQATT and CDR2 SNEGSKA (reference sequence). This CDR3 contains 13 residues. CDR3 sequence (DNA): TGCAGTGCCACCGGGACAGGGGGTTCACCCCTCCACTTT. It encodes CSATGTGGSPLHF.

CDR3 DNA: TGTGCCAGCAGTTTCTACTACACCTACGAGCAGTACTTC. It yields the protein CASSFYYTYEQYF. V and J are TRBV6-5 and TRBJ2-7; unclear D gene. Trimming shortened V by 4 bases and J by 2 bases, and 9 bases separated the two germline ends. CDR1 MNHEY and CDR2 SVGAGI come from the germline V gene. The CDR3 runs 13 residues.

The chain has TRBV11-2 and TRBJ1-2; 9 nucleotides line up with TRBD1. The trim removed 7 bases at V and 4 bases at J, leaving 7 bases unmatched. This CDR3 contains 14 residues. Germline V lookup: CDR1 SGHAT, CDR2 FQNNGV. The CDR3 loop reads CASNEQGAVYGYTF. The DNA for the CDR3 is TGTGCCAGCAACGAACAGGGGGCTGTCTATGGCTACACCTTC.